The text below deals with one T cell receptor beta chain. The data stem from a study of neoadjuvant nivolumab and ipilimumab in lung cancer. V dropped 0 bases and J dropped 6; count of bases not matched to a gene: 6. Germline V gives CDR1 GTSNPN, CDR2 SVGIG (reference sequence). The CDR3 runs 16 residues. Generated by immunoSEQ multiplex PCR, the TCRdb table keeps only in-frame clones and is missing some. The repertoire consists of 30,000 to 45,000 clones, with 85% to 90% occurring once and the leading ten covering 3.3%. The clonotype comes from an adult with non-small cell lung cancer. Material: peripheral blood, obtained before neoadjuvant nivolumab, alone or with ipilimumab. The chain combines TRBV30 with TRBJ2-1; 12 nucleotides line up with TRBD2. CDR3 protein: CAWSVAGLAGINEQFF. CDR3 DNA sequence: TGTGCCTGGAGTGTAGCCGGACTAGCGGGGATCAATGAGCAGTTCTTC. Using reference TRBV30 and TRBJ2-1 for the parts outside the CDR3, the full variable domain is SQTIHQWPATLVQPVGSPLSLECTVEGTSNPNLYWYRQAAGRGLQLLFYSVGIGQISSEVPQNLSASRPQDRQFILSSKKLLLSDSGFYLCAWSVAGLAGINEQFFGPGTRLTVL.